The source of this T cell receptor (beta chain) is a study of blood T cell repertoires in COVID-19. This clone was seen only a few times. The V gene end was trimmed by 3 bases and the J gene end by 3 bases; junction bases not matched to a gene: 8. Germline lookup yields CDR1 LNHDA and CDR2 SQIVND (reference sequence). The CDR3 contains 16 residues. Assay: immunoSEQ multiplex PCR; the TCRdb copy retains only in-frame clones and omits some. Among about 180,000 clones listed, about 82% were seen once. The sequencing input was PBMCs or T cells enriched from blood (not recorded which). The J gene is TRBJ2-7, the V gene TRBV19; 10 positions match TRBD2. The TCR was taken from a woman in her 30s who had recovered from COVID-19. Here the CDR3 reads CASSINLGLAVYEQYF. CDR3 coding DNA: TGTGCCAGTAGTATTAATCTAGGACTAGCGGTCTACGAGCAGTACTTC. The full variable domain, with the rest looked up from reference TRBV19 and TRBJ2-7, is DGGITQSPKYLFRKEGQNVTLSCEQNLNHDAMYWYRQDPGQGLRLIYYSQIVNDFQKGDIAEGYSVSREKKESFPLTVTSAQKNPTAFYLCASSINLGLAVYEQYFGPGTRLTVT.